This record covers a single T cell receptor beta chain. Using immunoSEQ multiplex PCR, the repertoire was profiled, and TCRdb retains in-frame clones only, with some absent. The sample holds approximately 140,000 clones; around 91% are singletons and the top ten take 5.2%. This sample is part of a study of T cell responses to AZD1222 COVID-19 vaccine. Germline V gene data show CDR1 as MDHEN and CDR2 as SYDVKM. V trimming: 6 bases; J trimming: 1 base; junction bases outside the gene matches: 6. This CDR3 spans 15 amino acids. The source of this sequence is an adult in good health. The V call is TRBV28, the J call TRBJ2-7; 10 bases map to TRBD1. The sample consisted of peripheral blood, taken on day 0 of AZD1222 vaccination. The CDR3 loop is CASSSPGQGSYEQYF. DNA for the CDR3: TGTGCCAGCAGCTCACCGGGACAGGGGTCCTACGAGCAGTACTTC.